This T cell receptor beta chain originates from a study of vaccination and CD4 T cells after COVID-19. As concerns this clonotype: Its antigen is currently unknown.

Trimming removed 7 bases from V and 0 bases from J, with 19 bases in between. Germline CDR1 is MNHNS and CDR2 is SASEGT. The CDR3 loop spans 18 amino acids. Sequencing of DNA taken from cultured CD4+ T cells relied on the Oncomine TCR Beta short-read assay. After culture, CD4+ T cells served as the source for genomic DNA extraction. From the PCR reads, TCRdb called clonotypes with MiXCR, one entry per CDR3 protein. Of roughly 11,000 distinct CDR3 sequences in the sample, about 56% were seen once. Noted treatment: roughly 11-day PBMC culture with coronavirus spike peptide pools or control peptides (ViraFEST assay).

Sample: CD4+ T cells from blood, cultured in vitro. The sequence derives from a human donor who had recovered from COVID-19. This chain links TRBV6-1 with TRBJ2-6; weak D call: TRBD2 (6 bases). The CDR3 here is CASTTLGTVSSGANVLTF. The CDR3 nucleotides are TGTGCCAGCACCACCTTAGGGACTGTTTCCTCTGGGGCCAACGTCCTGACTTTC.